Each of the 2 T cell receptor beta chains below was sequenced from the same sample in a study of T cell clonality in common variable immunodeficiency. Here immunoSEQ multiplex PCR was the method, and the copy in TCRdb shows in-frame clones only, minus some. The sample includes tens of thousands of clones, none of them occurring once. The sample consisted of peripheral blood mononuclear cells. Source of these receptors: a person between 18 and 69 years old in good health.

This clone was observed many times. The read ends 3 residues early relative to the CDR3; the germline J gene fills the gap. This chain connects TRBV7-4 to TRBJ2-6; D possibly corresponds to TRBD2 (6 bases). Germline V gene lookup returns CDR1 SGHVT and CDR2 SQSDAQ. The CDR3 has 13 residues. The CDR3 bases that were read are TGTGCCAGCAGCTCTAGCGCCGCGGTGCTC. This translates into CASSSSAAVL. The full CDR3 sequence reads CASSSSAAVLLTF.

This clone has just a few counts. The CDR3 end is not reached by the read, which stops 3 residues before it; the germline J gene fills it in. The chain couples TRBV7-8 to TRBJ1-5; weak D call: TRBD1 (5 bases). CDR1 and CDR2 (germline): SGHVS, FQNEAQ. V shed 7 bases and J shed 1 base, with 8 bases lying between them. This CDR3 region has 13 residues. Here the CDR3 reads CASTQGSNQPQHF. Incomplete CDR3 DNA: TGTGCCAGCACTCAGGGCAGCAATCAGCCC.